The 17 T cell receptor beta chains below come from one sample, sequenced in a study of blood T cell repertoires in COVID-19. Produced via immunoSEQ multiplex PCR; TCRdb's table is partial and in-frame only. The data show roughly 190,000 clones, with approximately 83% seen just once and about 2.7% held by the top ten. The material sequenced was peripheral blood. All receptors come from a human donor with acute or convalescent COVID-19. The donor label of this sample is uncertain.

This chain connects TRBV28 to TRBJ1-2; TRBD1 might be the D (5 bases). This CDR3 has 16 amino acids. Trimming took 3 bases from V and 7 from J, leaving 21 bases between them. Per germline, CDR1 MDHEN and CDR2 SYDVKM. Written as DNA, the CDR3 is TGTGCCAGCAGTTTCCAGGCCCCCGGGCAGGGATTTGGCTACACCTTC. This translates into CASSFQAPGQGFGYTF.

Details on this clone: The junction and the germline gene differ at one end; a read error may be behind it. This chain links TRBV7-7 with TRBJ2-7; D possibly corresponds to TRBD1 (5 bases). The CDR3 runs to 13 residues. Germline CDR1 reads SSHAT; CDR2 reads FNYEAQ (reference sequence). The CDR3 region has the DNA TGTGCTAGCAGCTTAGGGGTTGGCGGCGAGCAGTACTTC. Protein sequence: CASSLGVGGEQYF.

This clone showed up just once. The chain links TRBV3-1 (or the pseudogene TRBV3-2) to TRBJ2-3; no clear D gene. Germline V gene lookup returns CDR1 LGHDT and CDR2 YNNKEL (reference sequence). Trimming stripped 4 bases from V and 3 bases from J, with 8 bases between. The CDR3 runs to 13 residues. The CDR3 DNA sequence: TGTGCCAGCAGCCCCCCCGGGACAGATACGCAGTATTTT. It yields the protein CASSPPGTDTQYF.

The rearrangement joins TRBV3-1 (or the pseudogene TRBV3-2) to TRBJ1-6; TRBD1 agrees at 7 bases. V lost 4 bases and J lost 7; bases outside the gene matches: 10. The germline V gene encodes CDR1 LGHDT and CDR2 YNNKEL (reference sequence). The length of the CDR3 is 16 residues. The CDR3 loop is CASSRGDSRLNSPLHF. The CDR3, as DNA: TGTGCCAGCAGCCGAGGGGACAGCCGCCTCAATTCACCCCTCCACTTT.

V and J are TRBV3-1 (or the pseudogene TRBV3-2) and TRBJ2-5; 16 bases fit TRBD2. CDR1 is LGHDT, CDR2 YNNKEL, per germline (reference sequence). The CDR3 covers 17 residues. V lost 4 bases and J lost 5; bases outside the gene matches: 7. The chain's CDR3 is CASSPGLAGGRRETQYF. The DNA for the CDR3 is TGTGCCAGCAGCCCGGGACTAGCGGGGGGGCGGCGGGAGACCCAGTACTTC.

This sequence joins TRBV11-2 and TRBJ2-5, with TRBD2 as a possible D gene (5 bases). There are 14 residues in the CDR3. Germline V gives CDR1 SGHAT, CDR2 FQNNGV. Trimming pared 2 bases from V and 5 bases from J, leaving 12 bases between. In nucleotides, the CDR3 is TGTGCCAGCAGCTTACGGGAAGCCTATGAGACCCAGTACTTC. Amino acids: CASSLREAYETQYF.

The chain recombines TRBV5-1 with TRBJ2-5; D not resolved. Trimming took off 0 bases at V and 2 bases at J, with 5 bases between the two ends. The CDR3 length is 13 residues. The germline CDR1 and CDR2 sequences are SGHRS and YFSETQ. The CDR3 sequence: CASSLGSQETQYF. In DNA, the CDR3 is TGCGCCAGCAGCTTGGGTTCTCAAGAGACCCAGTACTTC.

J is TRBJ2-3 and V is TRBV10-3; TRBD2 aligns across 9 bases. Germline values: CDR1 ENHRY, CDR2 SYGVKD. The V and J ends lost 3 bases and 2 bases, in that order; junction bases with no gene match: 12. There are 18 residues in the CDR3. The CDR3 reads CAISDPHWGGRVTDTQYF. The CDR3 bases are TGTGCCATCAGTGACCCCCACTGGGGCGGGAGGGTCACAGATACGCAGTATTTT.

The CDR3 DNA sequence: TGTGCCAGCAGCCAGGGAAGGGGTCAGCCCCAGCATTTT. It encodes CASSQGRGQPQHF. The chain joins TRBV28 to TRBJ1-5, with a possible D match to TRBD1 (5 bases). This CDR3 spans 13 amino acids. CDR1 is MDHEN and CDR2 is SYDVKM in the germline V gene. Trimming took off 6 bases at V and 6 bases at J, with 12 bases between the two ends.

This clone was detected a few times. The chain is built from TRBV3-1 (or the pseudogene TRBV3-2) and TRBJ1-6, with 8 bases identical to TRBD1. J lost 9 bases, V lost 1 base, and 5 bases had no gene match. The CDR3 contains 15 residues. Germline V gives CDR1 LGHDT, CDR2 YNNKEL (reference sequence). The CDR3, as DNA: TGTGCCAGCAGCCAAGGGACAGGGACCCCTTCACCCCTCCACTTT. It codes for CASSQGTGTPSPLHF.

V is TRBV7-9 and J is TRBJ1-2; 10 nucleotides agree with TRBD1. CDR1 and CDR2 (germline): SEHNR, FQNEAQ (reference sequence). There are 14 residues in the CDR3. J was trimmed by 8 bases and V by 5 bases; bases with no gene match: 8. This CDR3 reads CASSRSTGGAGYTF. For the CDR3, the DNA is TGTGCCAGCAGCCGGTCGACAGGGGGCGCGGGCTACACCTTC.

V gene TRBV7-3 combines with J gene TRBJ2-3; D gene ambiguous. The germline V gene has CDR1 SGHTA and CDR2 FQGTGA. The CDR3 loop spans 14 amino acids. The germline V and J ends were trimmed by 5 bases and 0 bases, with 9 bases remaining between them. In DNA form, the CDR3 reads TGTGCCAGCAGCGAGACGCGGAGCACAGATACGCAGTATTTT. It translates to CASSETRSTDTQYF.

The chain joins TRBV6-1 to TRBJ2-5, with TRBD1 matching over 9 bases. This CDR3 comprises 17 residues. V trimming: 2 bases; J trimming: 4 bases; junction bases outside the gene matches: 11. Germline loops: CDR1 MNHNS, CDR2 SASEGT. The CDR3 loop reads CASSEYETGGKIETQYF. The CDR3 DNA reads TGTGCCAGCAGTGAATATGAGACAGGGGGTAAAATAGAGACCCAGTACTTC.

The rearrangement links TRBV3-1 (or the pseudogene TRBV3-2) to TRBJ1-2; 7 bases are shared with TRBD1. Germline CDR1 and CDR2: LGHDT and YNNKEL (reference sequence). V trimming: 4 bases; J trimming: 1 base; junction bases outside the gene matches: 6. This CDR3 spans 15 amino acids. The CDR3 bases are TGTGCCAGCAGCCGGGGACAGACCAGTAACTATGGCTACACCTTC. Translated, it gives CASSRGQTSNYGYTF.

V gene TRBV19 combines with J gene TRBJ1-1, with D possibly being TRBD1 (5 bases). Germline lookup yields CDR1 LNHDA and CDR2 SQIVND (reference sequence). This CDR3 has 15 residues. With 3 bases removed from V and 1 base from J, the gap between germline ends came to 12 bases. DNA for the CDR3: TGTGCCAGTAGTATTGGGGATGACAGGAACACTGAAGCTTTCTTT. It encodes CASSIGDDRNTEAFF.

This clone has only a few counts. The J gene is TRBJ2-1, the V gene TRBV6-5; TRBD2 matches 8 bases. The CDR3 totals 12 residues. Germline loops: CDR1 MNHEY, CDR2 SVGAGI. V was pared by 7 bases and J by 9 bases, with 5 bases of the junction left unmatched. DNA for the CDR3: TGTGCCAGCAACACGGGGGGGCTTGAGCAGTTCTTC. Residues: CASNTGGLEQFF.

The chain is built from TRBV9 and TRBJ2-2; D may be TRBD1 (6 bases). Per the germline V gene, CDR1 is SGDLS and CDR2 is YYNGEE. The CDR3 covers 15 residues. Deletions cut 2 bases from V and 3 bases from J, with 11 bases between. The CDR3 reads CASSVEDRHTGELFF. As DNA, the CDR3 is TGTGCCAGCAGCGTTGAGGACAGACACACCGGGGAGCTGTTTTTT.